These 24 T cell receptor beta chains share one sample of origin, sequenced in a study of beta chain features in type 1 diabetes. Every isolated RNA sample was fully reverse transcribed, so sequencing captured expressed TCRB transcripts. Sequencing used immunoSEQ multiplex PCR; TCRdb keeps in-frame clones, though not all of them. This table has some 250,000 clones, 25% to 35% appearing once. The sequenced sample consisted of central memory CD4+ T cells from blood. All receptors derive from a young man in good health.

This clone showed up just a few times. The gene calls are TRBV5-4 and TRBJ2-7; 13 bases line up with TRBD2. CDR3 length equals 14 residues. V shed 4 bases and J 3 bases; nucleotides not matched to a gene: 1. Germline V gives CDR1 SGHNT, CDR2 YYREEE (reference sequence). CDR3 in amino acids: CASSRTSGSYEQYF. CDR3 DNA: TGTGCCAGCAGCCGGACTAGCGGGAGCTACGAGCAGTACTTC. Full variable domain (outside the CDR3, taken from reference TRBV5-4 and TRBJ2-7): ETGVTQSPTHLIKTRGQQVTLRCSSQSGHNTVSWYQQALGQGPQFIFQYYREEENGRGNFPPRFSGLQFPNYSSELNVNALELDDSALYLCASSRTSGSYEQYFGPGTRLTVT.

This clone was counted only a few times. The chain couples TRBV7-9 to TRBJ1-2, with D perhaps matching TRBD1 (5 bases). Germline V CDR1 and CDR2: SEHNR, FQNEAQ (reference sequence). Trimming took off 6 bases at V and 5 bases at J, with 7 bases between the two ends. The CDR3 has 11 residues. CDR3 coding DNA: TGTGCCAGCAGGCCAGGGTATGGCTACACCTTC. Its protein is CASRPGYGYTF.

As to this clone: The identical CDR3 is also encoded by other nucleotide sequences in the sample. This chain connects TRBV7-9 to TRBJ2-3; 10 bases are shared with TRBD2. The V gene's germline CDR1 is SEHNR and CDR2 FQNEAQ (reference sequence). With 1 base clipped from V and 3 bases from J, the junction kept 1 base outside the gene matches. The CDR3 spans 15 residues. Here the CDR3 DNA reads TGTGCCAGCAGCTTAGTGACTAGCGGGACAGATACGCAGTATTTT. It specifies CASSLVTSGTDTQYF. The full variable domain, rest sourced from reference TRBV7-9 and TRBJ2-3, is DTGVSQNPRHKITKRGQNVTFRCDPISEHNRLYWYRQTLGQGPEFLTYFQNEAQLEKSRLLSDRFSAERPKGSFSTLEIQRTEQGDSAMYLCASSLVTSGTDTQYFGPGTRLTVL.

CDR3 amino acids: CASSLAGGPLSAIYGYTF. CDR3 DNA: TGTGCCAGCAGCTTGGCCGGAGGACCTCTCTCGGCAATATATGGCTACACCTTC. The gene calls are TRBV5-6 and TRBJ1-2; D not resolved. The CDR3 length is 18 residues. CDR1 and CDR2 from the germline V gene are SGHDT and YYEEEE. The V end was cut by 0 bases, the J end by 5 bases, with 23 bases between.

The chain combines TRBV18 with TRBJ2-1, with D perhaps TRBD1 or TRBD2 (5 bases each). The germline V and J ends were trimmed by 3 bases and 8 bases, with 17 bases remaining between them. Germline CDR1 and CDR2: KGHSH and LQKENI. This CDR3 has 15 amino acids. CDR3 sequence reads: CASSPRVGAGHEQFF. The CDR3 DNA follows: TGTGCCAGCTCACCCCGGGTGGGAGCAGGGCATGAGCAGTTCTTC. The whole variable domain, filled in from reference TRBV18 and TRBJ2-1, reads NAGVMQNPRHLVRRRGQEARLRCSPMKGHSHVYWYRQLPEEGLKFMVYLQKENIIDESGMPKERFSAEFPKEGPSILRIQQVVRGDSAAYFCASSPRVGAGHEQFFGPGTRLTVL.

The chain is built from TRBV5-1 and TRBJ2-1; TRBD2 aligns across 10 bases. V gave up 4 bases and J gave up 3 bases; unmatched junction bases: 4. The CDR3 has 15 amino acids. Germline lookup yields CDR1 SGHRS and CDR2 YFSETQ. CDR3 nucleotides: TGCGCCAGCAGCCGATTAGCGGGAGGCTACAATGAGCAGTTCTTC. This encodes CASSRLAGGYNEQFF.

This clone came up a few times. The gene calls are TRBV7-2 and TRBJ2-7; TRBD2 is a possible D gene (6 bases). Germline V gives CDR1 SGHTA, CDR2 FQGNSA. The CDR3 covers 12 residues. V was shortened by 1 base and J by 6 bases, with 7 bases between the two germline ends. DNA of the CDR3: TGTGCCAGCAGCTTAGGGACTATCGAGCAGTACTTC. It yields the protein CASSLGTIEQYF. The variable domain in full, completed from reference TRBV7-2 and TRBJ2-7, reads GAGVSQSPSNKVTEKGKDVELRCDPISGHTALYWYRQSLGQGLEFLIYFQGNSAPDKSGLPSDRFSAERTGGSVSTLTIQRTQQEDSAVYLCASSLGTIEQYFGPGTRLTVT.

This clone was seen more than once but under ten times. The rearrangement joins TRBV7-9 to TRBJ1-1; TRBD1 agrees at 7 bases. This CDR3 has 15 residues. V lost 1 base, J lost 5 bases, and 7 bases stayed unmatched. Germline CDR1 SEHNR, CDR2 FQNEAQ (reference sequence). The CDR3 DNA reads TGTGCCAGCAGCTTAGTTCCGGAGGGGGCTACTGAAGCTTTCTTT. Amino acid sequence: CASSLVPEGATEAFF.

The chain recombines TRBV30 with TRBJ1-2; perhaps TRBD1 as D (6 bases). The germline CDR1 and CDR2 sequences are GTSNPN and SVGIG (reference sequence). The CDR3 has 11 amino acids. This CDR3 reads CANRDTGGYTF. The CDR3 region has the DNA TGTGCAAACCGGGACACCGGAGGCTACACCTTC.

This clone was counted between two and nine times. A far bigger clonotype differs at one base, so this is likely a read error. This chain connects TRBV18 to TRBJ2-7, with D possibly TRBD2 on 5 matching bases. Looked up from germline, CDR1 is KGHSH and CDR2 is LQKENI. The CDR3 runs 15 residues. The CDR3 loop reads CGSSPSAVGSYEQYF. Written as DNA, the CDR3 is TGTGGCAGCTCACCTTCCGCAGTGGGGAGCTACGAGCAGTACTTC.

The chain is built from TRBV7-9 and TRBJ2-3; possibly TRBD1 for D (5 bases). The V end lost 2 bases, the J end lost 5 bases, and 8 bases lay between the germline ends. The CDR3 runs 13 residues. CDR1 and CDR2 from the germline V gene are SEHNR and FQNEAQ (reference sequence). As DNA, the CDR3 is TGTGCCAGCAGCTTACGCAGGGAAGATACGCAGTATTTT. Protein product: CASSLRREDTQYF.

The chain couples TRBV28 to TRBJ1-5, with D tentatively TRBD1 (6 bases). This CDR3 comprises 13 residues. Trimming removed 9 bases at V and 5 bases at J, with 14 bases between. CDR1 is MDHEN and CDR2 is SYDVKM in the germline V gene. The CDR3 protein is CASTGQFYQPQHF. CDR3 nucleotide sequence: TGTGCCAGTACCGGACAGTTCTATCAGCCCCAGCATTTT.

The genes are TRBV29-1 and TRBJ2-3; 12 nucleotides line up with TRBD2. The V and J ends lost 5 bases and 4 bases, in that order; junction bases with no gene match: 4. Germline-derived CDR1 and CDR2 are SQVTM and ANQGSEA. CDR3 length: 14 residues. CDR3 sequence reads: CSVSSGRAADTQYF. The DNA of the CDR3 is TGCAGCGTTTCTAGCGGGAGGGCCGCAGATACGCAGTATTTT.

The V gene is TRBV30, the J gene TRBJ2-1; tentatively, D is TRBD1 (5 bases). Trimming shortened V by 5 bases and J by 9 bases, and 20 bases separated the two germline ends. The CDR3 runs 14 residues. Germline CDR1 reads GTSNPN; CDR2 reads SVGIG (reference sequence). The CDR3, as DNA: TGTGCCTGGCGATCGATAGGGGCCCTTCCTGAGCAGTTCTTC. The encoded protein is CAWRSIGALPEQFF.

The chain joins TRBV6-5 to TRBJ2-7; tentatively, D is TRBD1 (7 bases). The V gene lost 4 bases and the J gene lost 3 bases, with 13 bases spanning the gap. CDR3 length equals 14 residues. Germline V gives CDR1 MNHEY, CDR2 SVGAGI. CDR3 sequence reads: CASSLGQGGYEQYF. In DNA form, the CDR3 reads TGTGCCAGCAGTTTGGGCCAGGGGGGCTACGAGCAGTACTTC.

This chain links TRBV12-5 with TRBJ2-5; 7 nucleotides align to TRBD2. V was clipped by 7 bases and J by 0 bases; unmatched bases: 5. CDR1 is LGHNT, CDR2 FRNRAP, per germline. The CDR3 extends over 14 amino acids. DNA of the CDR3: TGTGCTAGTGCCATACGGGGGGACCAAGAGACCCAGTACTTC. It translates to CASAIRGDQETQYF.

This clone came up a few times. The rearrangement links TRBV6-1 to TRBJ2-3; tentative D call: TRBD2 (6 bases). Trimming left V 2 bases short and J 14 bases short, with 17 bases between. CDR1 is MNHNS, CDR2 SASEGT, per germline. The CDR3 length is 13 residues. The CDR3 sequence: CASSEWGLRTGYF. CDR3 DNA sequence: TGTGCCAGCAGTGAATGGGGACTTCGTACTGGGTATTTT.

In this sample, this clone turned up many times. CDR3 sequence (DNA): TGTGCCTCCCGGGACAGTCCACTCCGGGCGACCCAGTACTTC. Encoded protein: CASRDSPLRATQYF. This chain connects TRBV30 to TRBJ2-5; TRBD1 matches 7 bases. Germline CDR1 is GTSNPN and CDR2 is SVGIG (reference sequence). This CDR3 spans 14 amino acids. V shed 7 bases and J 7 bases; nucleotides not matched to a gene: 15.

The chain uses TRBV27 and TRBJ2-1; D not resolved. The CDR3 loop spans 15 amino acids. V gave up 6 bases and J gave up 8 bases, with 20 bases separating them. Germline lookup yields CDR1 MNHEY and CDR2 SMNVEV (reference sequence). This chain's CDR3 is CASRSYSPLGDEQFF. In DNA form, the CDR3 reads TGTGCCAGCAGATCATACAGTCCCCTAGGCGATGAGCAGTTCTTC.

The rearrangement joins TRBV11-3 to TRBJ2-1; 7 nucleotides agree with TRBD1. The CDR3 has 15 amino acids. Looked up from germline, CDR1 is SGHNT and CDR2 is YENEEA. The V gene end was trimmed by 6 bases and the J gene end by 7 bases; junction bases not matched to a gene: 12. As DNA, the CDR3 is TGTGCCAGCAGTTCCGGGACAGTGATGCAGAATGAGCAGTTCTTC. This codes for CASSSGTVMQNEQFF.

The sample holds a few counts of this clone. The chain combines TRBV4-3 with TRBJ2-7; the D gene is possibly TRBD2 (5 bases). The CDR3 runs 14 residues. V dropped 0 bases and J dropped 1 base, with 7 bases sitting between them. Germline CDR1 and CDR2: LGHNA and YSLEER. This CDR3 reads CASSQDWTSYEQYF. The DNA of the CDR3 is TGCGCCAGCAGCCAAGATTGGACTTCCTACGAGCAGTACTTC.

The V call is TRBV4-2, the J call TRBJ2-1; D remains ambiguous. Germline loops: CDR1 LGHNA, CDR2 YNFKEQ. The V end lost 2 bases, the J end lost 5 bases, and 16 bases lay between the germline ends. The length of the CDR3 is 16 residues. CDR3 region: CASSQSIPKPDNEQFF. CDR3 DNA sequence: TGTGCCAGCAGCCAAAGTATCCCCAAGCCCGACAATGAGCAGTTCTTC.

This clone was recorded a few times. The J gene is TRBJ2-7, the V gene TRBV18, with D possibly matching TRBD1 (6 bases). Germline CDR1 is KGHSH and CDR2 is LQKENI. The CDR3 runs 12 residues. V dropped 3 bases and J dropped 6 bases, with 9 bases sitting between them. CDR3 residues: CASSPRGFEQYF. The CDR3 nucleotides are TGTGCCAGCTCACCGAGGGGGTTCGAGCAGTACTTC.

This clone was seen a handful of times. J is TRBJ2-3 and V is TRBV7-2; perhaps TRBD2 as D (5 bases). CDR1 is SGHTA and CDR2 is FQGNSA in the germline V gene. Trimming left V 8 bases short and J 0 bases short, with 15 bases between. The CDR3 has 15 amino acids. CDR3 amino acids: CASGGPLFSTDTQYF. CDR3 nucleotides: TGTGCCAGCGGAGGACCACTCTTTAGCACAGATACGCAGTATTTT.